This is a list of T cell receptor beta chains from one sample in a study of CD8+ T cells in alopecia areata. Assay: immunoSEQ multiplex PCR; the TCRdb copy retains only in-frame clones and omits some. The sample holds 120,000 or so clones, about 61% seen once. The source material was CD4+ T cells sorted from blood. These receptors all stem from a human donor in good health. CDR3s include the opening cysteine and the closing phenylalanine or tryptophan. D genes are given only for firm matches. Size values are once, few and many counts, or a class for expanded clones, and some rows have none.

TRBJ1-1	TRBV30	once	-	TGTGCCTGGAGTGTAAGGCAGAACACTGAAGCTTTCTTT	CAWSVRQNTEAFF
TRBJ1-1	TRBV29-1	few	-	TGCAGCGTTGAAGGCGGGCCGATCAACACTGAAGCTTTCTTT	CSVEGGPINTEAFF
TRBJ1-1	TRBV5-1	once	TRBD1	TGCGCCAGCAGTCTCCGGACAGGGGGTGAAACTGAAGCTTTCTTT	CASSLRTGGETEAFF
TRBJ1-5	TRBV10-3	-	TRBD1	TGTGCCATCAGTGAGGCTGTGGGGACAGAAAACAATCAGCCCCAGCATTTT	CAISEAVGTENNQPQHF
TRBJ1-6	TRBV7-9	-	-	TGTGCCAGCAGCCCCCGGACGGCTAATTCACCCCTCCACTTT	CASSPRTANSPLHF
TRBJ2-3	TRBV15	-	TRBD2	TGTGCCACCAGCAGAGATCTACTAGCGGGGAGAGATACGCAGTATTTT	CATSRDLLAGRDTQYF
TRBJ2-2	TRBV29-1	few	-	TGCAGCGTTGAAACCAGATTCACCGGGGAGCTGTTTTTT	CSVETRFTGELFF
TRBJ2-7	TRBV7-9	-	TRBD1	TGTGCCAGCAGCCTCCGACAGGGTCTCGAGCAGTACTTC	CASSLRQGLEQYF
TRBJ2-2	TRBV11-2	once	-	TGTGCCAGCAGCTATAAACCTCAGGGGACCGGGGAGCTGTTTTTT	CASSYKPQGTGELFF
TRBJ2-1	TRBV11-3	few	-	TGTGCCAGCAGCTTAGATTCCAATGAGCAGTTCTTC	CASSLDSNEQFF
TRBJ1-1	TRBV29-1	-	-	TGCAGCGTTGAACTCACCGCGGGGGCTTTCTTT	CSVELTAGAFF
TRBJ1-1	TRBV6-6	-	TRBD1	TGTGCCAGCAGTGATGACAGGGGACGGAACACTGAAGCTTTCTTT	CASSDDRGRNTEAFF
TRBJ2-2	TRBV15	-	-	TGTGCCACCAGCAGAGACAGGGTGGGCACCGGGGAGCTGTTTTTT	CATSRDRVGTGELFF
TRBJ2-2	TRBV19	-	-	TGTGCCAGTAGTTCGTTTGGGCTCGGGGAGCTGTTTTTT	CASSSFGLGELFF
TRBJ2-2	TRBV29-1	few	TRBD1	TGCAGCGTTGATGGGACAGGGGCCGGGGAGCTGTTTTTT	CSVDGTGAGELFF
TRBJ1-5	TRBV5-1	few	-	TGCGCCAGCAGCTTGGTAGCAGGGTTAGATCAGCCCCAGCATTTT	CASSLVAGLDQPQHF
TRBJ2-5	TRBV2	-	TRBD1	TGTGCCAGCAGCGGCATGGACAGGGTCCACGAGACCCAGTACTTC	CASSGMDRVHETQYF
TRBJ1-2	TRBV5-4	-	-	TGTGCCAGCAGTATGGGGGGTCGAGATGGCTACACCTTC	CASSMGGRDGYTF